This T cell receptor beta chain was sequenced for a study of T cells in Graves' hyperthyroidism and ophthalmopathy. Study observations and caveats: The model forecast ophthalmopathy, anticipating it by a median approximately 6.2 months before onset.

CDR3 length equals 14 residues. Germline-derived CDR1 and CDR2 are MDHEN and SYDVKM. Trimming took 8 bases from V and 2 from J, leaving 16 bases between them. Ten or more counts support this clonotype. The antigen remains unidentified. Researchers amplified the TCR beta CDR3 regions from RNA transcripts. The primer set for the first-round RT-PCR of the TCR CDR3 was HTBI. TCRdb re-called the multiplex PCR reads through MiXCR, storing one row per CDR3 protein. The sample has about 200,000 distinct CDR3 sequences, approximately 17% seen once. Source material for PBMCs was about 11 ml fresh peripheral blood.

The chain couples TRBV28 to TRBJ2-7, with D perhaps TRBD2 (7 bases). Sequencing was done on a sample of blood. This TCR was sampled from a middle-aged man with Graves' hyperthyroidism. Written as DNA, the CDR3 is TGTGCCAGCCCGGGGGGACAAGGGCCCTACGAGCAGTACTTC. Its protein product is CASPGGQGPYEQYF.